This T cell receptor beta chain was sequenced for a study of blood T cell repertoires in COVID-19. The protocol was immunoSEQ multiplex PCR, while the TCRdb copy is restricted to in-frame clones and leaves out a portion. The sample consists of a few hundred thousand clones, roughly 85% of them appearing once. A remark on this clone: In the same sample, other DNA sequences code for this CDR3.

Germline lookup yields CDR1 LGHNA and CDR2 YSLEER. Trimming cost V 3 bases and J 1 base, with 13 bases left between them. The CDR3 sequence is 16 residues long. This sequence joins TRBV4-3 and TRBJ2-1; maybe TRBD2 (5 bases). The source is a man aged 25-45 years who had recovered from COVID-19. Sequencing input: PBMCs or T cells enriched from blood (not recorded which). CDR3 residues: CASSQGRTGSYNEQFF. The CDR3 DNA reads TGCGCCAGCAGCCAGGGCCGGACGGGATCCTACAATGAGCAGTTCTTC.